This T cell receptor (beta chain) is drawn from a study of blood T cell repertoires in COVID-19. As originally analysed: Nucleated cell counts were estimated from reference gene primer amplification. Here immunoSEQ multiplex PCR was the method, and the copy in TCRdb shows in-frame clones only, minus some. Clone size and the V and J calls come from that table; the DNA yielded D and trimming. The table has approximately 80,000 clones, 60% to 85% seen once. Trimming removed 0 bases from V and 5 bases from J, with 10 bases in between. CDR1 is KGHDR and CDR2 is SFDVKD in the germline V gene. CDR3 length: 14 residues.

Sequenced input: peripheral blood. The chain links TRBV24-1 to TRBJ2-7, with D perhaps TRBD1 (5 bases). The TCR originated in a human donor in a cohort sampled during active COVID-19. Written as DNA, the CDR3 is TGTGCCACCAGTGATTTGTCAGGGCCGCACGAGCAGTACTTC. It yields the protein CATSDLSGPHEQYF.